This record concerns one TCR beta chain sequence. The repertoire was sequenced with immunoSEQ multiplex PCR; TCRdb's copy has only in-frame clones and lacks some. In the table there are tens of thousands of clones, 85% to 95% of which are singletons. The data originate from a study of T cell changes during pregnancy in multiple sclerosis. CDR1 is LNHNV, CDR2 YYDKDF, per germline (reference sequence). The germline V and J ends were trimmed by 5 bases and 7 bases, with 17 bases remaining between them. The CDR3 runs 14 residues. The genes are TRBV15 and TRBJ1-2, with a possible D match to TRBD1 (5 bases). This clonotype originated in a female donor with multiple sclerosis, enrolled in a pregnancy study. The sequences come from CD4+ T cells from peripheral blood mononuclear cells, collected in the third trimester of pregnancy. DNA for the CDR3: TGTGCCACCAGCTCCCAGGCCCAGGGAGGTGGCTACACCTTC. Its protein is CATSSQAQGGGYTF.